The TCR beta chain under discussion was sequenced for a study of response to subunit inactivated influenza vaccine. General study results and limits: It was the authors' suggestion that each seasonal influenza vaccination recruits few new T cells.

MiXCR was run by TCRdb on the RT-PCR reads, yielding one entry per CDR3 protein. The table shows more than 700,000 distinct CDR3 sequences, with about 20% occurring only once. The CDR3 has 14 residues. Trimming shortened V by 0 bases and J by 5 bases, and 11 bases separated the two germline ends. Germline V gene lookup returns CDR1 SGHRS and CDR2 YFSETQ. For this clonotype: What it binds is not known.

This TCR derives from a man in his forties or fifties who received an inactivated influenza vaccine. This specimen was PBMCs from blood, taken about 5 days after vaccination. The chain carries TRBV5-1 and TRBJ2-5, with D perhaps matching TRBD2 (5 bases). CDR3 nucleotides: TGCGCCAGCAGCTTGGCCGGGGATACGGAGACCCAGTACTTC. Encoded protein: CASSLAGDTETQYF.